The count of the clone carrying this TCR beta chain is one. The CDR3 contains 14 residues. Germline-derived CDR1 and CDR2 are SGHVS and FNYEAQ. Deletions cut 2 bases from V and 6 bases from J, with 11 bases between. This specimen belongs to a study of PD-1 blockade in classical Hodgkin lymphoma. Documented time point: cycle 4 day 1 (C4D1), after 6 weeks of nivolumab. Relapse after autologous stem cell transplantation occurred in every patient, and brentuximab vedotin exposure varied. Clones were read by immunoSEQ multiplex PCR, and TCRdb kept only the in-frame ones, dropping some. The data show 75,000 to 100,000 clones, about 92% seen once.

This specimen consisted of peripheral blood mononuclear cells (PBMCs), obtained before the fourth cycle of nivolumab. The rearrangement joins TRBV7-6 to TRBJ2-1; D not resolved. This sequence originates from a human donor with classical Hodgkin lymphoma. CDR3 protein: CASSLRNYGNEQFF. The CDR3 coding sequence is TGTGCCAGCAGCTTACGTAATTACGGCAATGAGCAGTTCTTC.